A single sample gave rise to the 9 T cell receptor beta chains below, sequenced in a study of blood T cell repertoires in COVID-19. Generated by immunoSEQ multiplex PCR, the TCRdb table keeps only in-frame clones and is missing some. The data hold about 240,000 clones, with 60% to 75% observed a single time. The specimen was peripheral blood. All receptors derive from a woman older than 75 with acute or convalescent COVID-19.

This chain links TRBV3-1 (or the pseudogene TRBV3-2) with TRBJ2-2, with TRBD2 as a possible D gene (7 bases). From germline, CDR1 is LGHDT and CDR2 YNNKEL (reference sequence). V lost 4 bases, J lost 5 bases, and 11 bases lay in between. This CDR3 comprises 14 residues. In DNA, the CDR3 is TGTGCCAGCAGCCGGGAGGGGGGGACCGGGGAGCTGTTTTTT. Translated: CASSREGGTGELFF.

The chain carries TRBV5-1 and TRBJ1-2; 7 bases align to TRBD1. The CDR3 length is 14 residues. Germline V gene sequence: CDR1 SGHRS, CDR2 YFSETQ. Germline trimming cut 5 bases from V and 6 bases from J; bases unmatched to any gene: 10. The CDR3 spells CASRPQADRNGYTF. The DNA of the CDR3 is TGCGCCAGCAGACCCCAGGCGGACAGGAATGGCTACACCTTC.

CDR3 nucleotide sequence: TGTGCCATCAGTGACCTTGGACAGGGTGGCACTGAAGCTTTCTTT. This encodes CAISDLGQGGTEAFF. The chain uses TRBV10-3 and TRBJ1-1, with TRBD1 matching over 8 bases. This CDR3 has 15 residues. V was pared by 3 bases and J by 4 bases, with 7 bases of the junction left unmatched. Germline assignment: CDR1 ENHRY and CDR2 SYGVKD.

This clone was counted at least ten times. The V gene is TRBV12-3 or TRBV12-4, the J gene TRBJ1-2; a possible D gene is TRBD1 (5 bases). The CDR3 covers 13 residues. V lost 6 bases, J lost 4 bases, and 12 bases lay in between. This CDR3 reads CASSPGRGYGYTF. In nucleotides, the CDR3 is TGTGCCAGCAGCCCAGGGCGCGGCTATGGCTACACCTTC.

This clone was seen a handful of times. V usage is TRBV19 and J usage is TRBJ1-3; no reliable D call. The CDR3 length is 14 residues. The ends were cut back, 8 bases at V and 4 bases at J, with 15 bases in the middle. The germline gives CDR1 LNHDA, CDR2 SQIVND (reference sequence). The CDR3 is CASRPSGNGNTIYF. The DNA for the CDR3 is TGTGCCAGTCGCCCGTCGGGAAACGGAAACACCATATATTTT.

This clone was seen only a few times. CDR3 in DNA: TGTGCCAGCAGCACCAGCGGGGTACTTCTCGAGCAGTACTTC. Encoded protein: CASSTSGVLLEQYF. The chain employs TRBV5-4 and TRBJ2-7, with 7 positions matching TRBD2. The CDR3 is 14 residues long. The V and J ends lost 4 bases and 6 bases, in that order; junction bases with no gene match: 10. Germline loops: CDR1 SGHNT, CDR2 YYREEE (reference sequence).

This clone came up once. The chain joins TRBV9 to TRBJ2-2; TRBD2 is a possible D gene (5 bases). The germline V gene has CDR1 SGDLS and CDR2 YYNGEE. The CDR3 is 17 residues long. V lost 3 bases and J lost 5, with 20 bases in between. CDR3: CASSAPSGGYGTGELFF. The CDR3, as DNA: TGTGCCAGCAGCGCCCCCTCAGGCGGGTACGGGACCGGGGAGCTGTTTTTT.

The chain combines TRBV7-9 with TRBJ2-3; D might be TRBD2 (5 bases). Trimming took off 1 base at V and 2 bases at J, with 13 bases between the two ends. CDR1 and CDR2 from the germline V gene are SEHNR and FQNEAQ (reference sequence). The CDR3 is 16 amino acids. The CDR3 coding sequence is TGTGCCAGCAGCTTAGGCCGGGGAGCTTACACAGATACGCAGTATTTT. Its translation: CASSLGRGAYTDTQYF.

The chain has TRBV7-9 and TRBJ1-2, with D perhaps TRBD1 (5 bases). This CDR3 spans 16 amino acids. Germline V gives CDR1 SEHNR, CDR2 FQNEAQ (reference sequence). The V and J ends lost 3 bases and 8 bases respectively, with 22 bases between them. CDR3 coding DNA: TGTGCCAGCAGCTTTTGGGGTGCAGGGTCGAGTTCGGGCTACACCTTC. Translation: CASSFWGAGSSSGYTF.